This TCR beta chain is drawn from a study of blood T cell repertoires in COVID-19. This clone was seen only once. TCRdb's copy holds only in-frame clones and misses some; the assay was immunoSEQ multiplex PCR. The sample shows about 140,000 clones, 75% to 85% of them seen only once. V was pared by 7 bases and J by 1 base, with 11 bases of the junction left unmatched. The CDR3 extends over 18 amino acids. Looked up from germline, CDR1 is LNHDA and CDR2 is SQIVND (reference sequence). The sequence came from a woman older than 75 with active or convalescent COVID-19. The chain uses TRBV19 and TRBJ2-3; 13 bases line up with TRBD2. The specimen was peripheral blood. DNA for the CDR3: TGTGCCAGTATCCCGGGACTAGCGGGGCCTCCATGCACAGATACGCAGTATTTT. Its translation is CASIPGLAGPPCTDTQYF.